This entry features one TCR beta chain sequence. This sample is drawn from a study of blood T cell repertoires in COVID-19. Turning to the study itself: Some COVID-19 samples were acute and others convalescent; all came from the United States, Italy and Spain. The cDNA or gDNA used as material had been derived from T cells, B-cell-depleted T cells, or PBMCs.

Using immunoSEQ multiplex PCR, the repertoire was profiled, and TCRdb retains in-frame clones only, with some absent. The sample yields roughly 42,000 clones, 80% to 90% seen once. Trimming shortened V by 1 base and J by 2 bases, and 13 bases separated the two germline ends. The V gene's germline CDR1 is SGHKS and CDR2 YYEKEE (reference sequence). CDR3 length equals 16 residues. V and J are TRBV5-5 and TRBJ1-3, with D maybe TRBD1 (5 bases). The receptor's source is a man aged 30 to 39 with active or convalescent COVID-19. Sequenced sample: peripheral blood. CDR3 residues: CASSLMLGGAGNTIYF. The CDR3 DNA follows: TGTGCCAGCAGCTTGATGCTGGGAGGGGCTGGAAACACCATATATTTT. Full variable domain (missing parts from reference TRBV5-5 and TRBJ1-3): DAGVTQSPTHLIKTRGQQVTLRCSPISGHKSVSWYQQVLGQGPQFIFQYYEKEERGRGNFPDRFSARQFPNYSSELNVNALLLGDSALYLCASSLMLGGAGNTIYFGEGSWLTVV.